Included here is one T cell receptor beta chain sequence, with context. The antigen is unknown. One end of the junction fails to match germline, which may point to a read error. The germline gives CDR1 SQVTM, CDR2 ANQGSEA. CDR3 size: 17 residues. Each CDR3 protein gets one entry after TCRdb re-called the reads with MiXCR. Among roughly 600,000 distinct CDR3 sequences listed, about 24% were seen once. This entry is derived from a study of T cell repertoires in cytomegalovirus infection. Regarding the study as a whole: Within the response measured ex vivo, HLA-C-restricted CMV-specific TCR beta clonotypes were dominant. Public TCR beta family frequency separated CMV-and-HLA carriers, including in an independent cohort.

The source of this sequence is a human donor in good health (CMV status not recorded). Some clones in this sample may be carry-over from other donors' samples. The chain has TRBV29-1 and TRBJ1-2; 7 nucleotides agree with TRBD1. What was sequenced was CD8+ T cells from PBMCs. CDR3: CSVEDRSDRSTNYDYTF. The DNA for the CDR3 is TGCAGCGTTGAAGATCGTTCGGACAGGAGCACTAACTATGACTACACCTTC.